The 10 T cell receptor beta chains below all came from one sample that was sequenced in a study of resident and recirculating memory T cells in vitiligo. Profiling relied on immunoSEQ multiplex PCR, and the TCRdb table lists in-frame clones only, not all of them. The data show roughly 80,000 clones, roughly nine tenths seen once. Material for sequencing was blood. Source of these receptors: a male donor with vitiligo.

CDR3 region: CASSETSGSYEQYF. Here the CDR3 DNA reads TGTGCCAGCAGCGAGACTAGCGGGAGCTACGAGCAGTACTTC. The chain links TRBV9 to TRBJ2-7; 12 bases are a match to TRBD2. This CDR3 is built from 14 residues. CDR1 and CDR2 (germline): SGDLS, YYNGEE. Unmatched junction bases numbered 1, after V lost 3 bases and J lost 3 bases. The variable domain in full, completed from reference TRBV9 and TRBJ2-7, reads DSGVTQTPKHLITATGQRVTLRCSPRSGDLSVYWYQQSLDQGLQFLIQYYNGEERAKGNILERFSAQQFPDLHSELNLSSLELGDSALYFCASSETSGSYEQYFGPGTRLTVT.

This clone was picked up one time. The chain employs TRBV30 and TRBJ1-5; D perhaps matches TRBD1 (5 bases). V was clipped by 3 bases and J by 1 base, with 7 bases between them. Germline loops: CDR1 GTSNPN, CDR2 SVGIG (reference sequence). The CDR3 covers 13 residues. This chain's CDR3 is CAWRGASNQPQHF. In DNA, the CDR3 is TGTGCCTGGAGAGGGGCGAGCAATCAGCCCCAGCATTTT.

This chain joins TRBV6-5 and TRBJ2-3; tentative D call: TRBD2 (5 bases). The CDR3 covers 16 residues. V lost 4 bases and J lost 0, with 14 bases in between. Germline V lookup: CDR1 MNHEY, CDR2 SVGAGI. The CDR3: CASSFHRDSSTDTQYF. The DNA of the CDR3 is TGTGCCAGCAGTTTCCACCGGGATTCTAGCACAGATACGCAGTATTTT.

V usage is TRBV6-5 and J usage is TRBJ1-1; D is unresolved. Germline-derived CDR1 and CDR2 are MNHEY and SVGAGI. V was clipped by 0 bases and J by 1 base, with 3 bases between them. This CDR3 region has 13 residues. The CDR3: CASSYSANTEAFF. As DNA, the CDR3 is TGTGCCAGCAGTTACTCGGCGAACACTGAAGCTTTCTTT.

V is TRBV5-1 and J is TRBJ2-7, with D perhaps matching TRBD2 (6 bases). Per the germline V gene, CDR1 is SGHRS and CDR2 is YFSETQ. This CDR3 has 14 amino acids. Trimming took off 0 bases at V and 3 bases at J, with 10 bases between the two ends. The CDR3 DNA follows: TGCGCCAGCAGCTTGGGGGCCGGGAGCTACGAGCAGTACTTC. Its protein is CASSLGAGSYEQYF.

The chain couples TRBV9 to TRBJ2-2; TRBD2 matches at 15 bases. The CDR3 loop spans 21 amino acids. The germline gives CDR1 SGDLS, CDR2 YYNGEE. The J segment lost 5 bases and the V segment lost 0 bases, leaving 14 bases of the junction unmatched. The CDR3 protein is CASSVDGLAGGTMDRTGELFF. In nucleotides, the CDR3 is TGTGCCAGCAGCGTAGATGGACTAGCGGGAGGGACGATGGATAGGACCGGGGAGCTGTTTTTT.

In its sample, this clone was seen a few times. CDR3 sequence (DNA): TGTGCCTGGAGTTCTGCAGTTGGTGGCTACACCTTC. The encoded protein is CAWSSAVGGYTF. The chain carries TRBV30 and TRBJ1-2; D uncertain. The CDR3 totals 12 residues. Per germline, CDR1 GTSNPN and CDR2 SVGIG (reference sequence). The germline V and J ends were trimmed by 2 bases and 7 bases, with 11 bases remaining between them.

The chain combines TRBV28 with TRBJ2-3; perhaps TRBD1 as D (5 bases). Germline-derived CDR1 and CDR2 are MDHEN and SYDVKM. V lost 1 base to trimming and J lost 7 bases, with 15 bases between them. This CDR3 contains 15 residues. The CDR3 is CASSLFVMTAHTQYF. The DNA for the CDR3 is TGTGCCAGCAGTTTATTCGTAATGACAGCCCATACGCAGTATTTT.

The CDR3 protein is CASSQGQGATDTQYF. In nucleotides, the CDR3 is TGCGCCAGCAGCCAAGGACAGGGGGCCACAGATACGCAGTATTTT. The chain combines TRBV4-3 with TRBJ2-3; 10 nucleotides match TRBD1. The J segment lost 2 bases and the V segment lost 1 base, leaving 0 bases of the junction unmatched. Per the germline V gene, CDR1 is LGHNA and CDR2 is YSLEER. The CDR3 sequence is 15 residues long.

The J gene is TRBJ2-2, the V gene TRBV6-1, with TRBD2 matching over 7 bases. CDR1 and CDR2 (germline): MNHNS, SASEGT. V dropped 7 bases and J dropped 4; count of bases not matched to a gene: 9. The CDR3 is 15 amino acids. The CDR3 spells CASTRALAATGELFF. CDR3 sequence (DNA): TGTGCCAGCACGAGAGCCCTAGCGGCCACCGGGGAGCTGTTTTTT.